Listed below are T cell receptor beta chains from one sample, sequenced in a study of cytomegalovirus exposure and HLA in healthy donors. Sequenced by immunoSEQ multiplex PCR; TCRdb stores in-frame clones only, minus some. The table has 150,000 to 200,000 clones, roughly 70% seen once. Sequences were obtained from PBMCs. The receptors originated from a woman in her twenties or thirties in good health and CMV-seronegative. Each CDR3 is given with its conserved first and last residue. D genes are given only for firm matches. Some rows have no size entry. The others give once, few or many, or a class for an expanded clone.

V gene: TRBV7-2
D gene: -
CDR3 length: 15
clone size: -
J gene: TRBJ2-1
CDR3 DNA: TGTGCCAGCAGCTTATGGGTACTCAGGGGTCATGAGCAGTTCTTC
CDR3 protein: CASSLWVLRGHEQFF

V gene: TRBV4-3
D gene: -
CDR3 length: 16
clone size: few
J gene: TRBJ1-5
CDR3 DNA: TGCGCCAGCAGCCAAGAAATGGGCAGGGTCAATCAGCCCCAGCATTTT
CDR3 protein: CASSQEMGRVNQPQHF

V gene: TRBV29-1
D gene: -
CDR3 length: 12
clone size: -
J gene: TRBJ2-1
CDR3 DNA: TGCAGCGTTGATCGGGGGGCCGTTGAGCAGTTCTTC
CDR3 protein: CSVDRGAVEQFF

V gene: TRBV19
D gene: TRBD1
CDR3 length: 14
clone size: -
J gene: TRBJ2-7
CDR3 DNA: TGTGCCACCCGCTGGGACAGGGACTCCTACGAGCAGTACTTC
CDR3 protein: CATRWDRDSYEQYF

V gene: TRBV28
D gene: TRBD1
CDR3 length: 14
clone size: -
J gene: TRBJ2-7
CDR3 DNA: TGTGCCAGCAGTCCGGGACAGGGAAGGTACGAGCAGTACTTC
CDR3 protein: CASSPGQGRYEQYF

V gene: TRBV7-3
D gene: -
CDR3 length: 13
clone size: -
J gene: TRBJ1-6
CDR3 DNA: TGTGCCAGCAGCATAGGACAGACTGATCCCCTCCACTTT
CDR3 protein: CASSIGQTDPLHF

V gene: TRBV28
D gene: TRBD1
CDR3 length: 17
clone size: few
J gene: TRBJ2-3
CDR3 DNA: TGTGCCAGCAGCCCCTGGGACAGGGGATTTGGCACAGATACGCAGTATTTT
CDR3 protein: CASSPWDRGFGTDTQYF

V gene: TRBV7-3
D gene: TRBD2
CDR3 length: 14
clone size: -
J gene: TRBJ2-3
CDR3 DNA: TGTGCCAGCAGCTACGGGGGGGCCACAGATACGCAGTATTTT
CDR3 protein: CASSYGGATDTQYF

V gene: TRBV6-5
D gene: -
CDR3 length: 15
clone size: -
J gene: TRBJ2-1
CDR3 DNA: TGTGCCAGCAGCCGACAGGTCGGCTCCTACAATGAGCAGTTCTTC
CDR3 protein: CASSRQVGSYNEQFF

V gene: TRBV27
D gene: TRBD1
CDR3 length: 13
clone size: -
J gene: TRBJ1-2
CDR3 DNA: TGTGCCACTTCGGACAGGGTCAACTATGGCTACACCTTC
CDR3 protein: CATSDRVNYGYTF

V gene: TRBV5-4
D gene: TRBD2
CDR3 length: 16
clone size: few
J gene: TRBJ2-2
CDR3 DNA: TGTGCCAGCACCCGAGGTCAAGCGGGACCCACCGGGGAGCTGTTTTTT
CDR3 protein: CASTRGQAGPTGELFF

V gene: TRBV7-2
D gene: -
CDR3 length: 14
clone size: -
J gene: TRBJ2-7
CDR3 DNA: TGTGCCAGCAGCTTATCCGGGATTTCCTACGAGCAGTACTTC
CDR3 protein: CASSLSGISYEQYF

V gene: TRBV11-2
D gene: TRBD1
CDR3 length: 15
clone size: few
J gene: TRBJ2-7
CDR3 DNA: TGTGCCAGCAGCTCACTAAGACAGGGCCCCTACGAGCAGTACTTC
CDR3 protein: CASSSLRQGPYEQYF

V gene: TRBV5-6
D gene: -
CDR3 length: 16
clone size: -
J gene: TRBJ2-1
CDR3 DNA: TGTGCCAGCAGCTTGAGTCCGGGGTCTTCCTACAATGAGCAGTTCTTC
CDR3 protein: CASSLSPGSSYNEQFF

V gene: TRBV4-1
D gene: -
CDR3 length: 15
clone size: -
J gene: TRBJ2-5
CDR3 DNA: TGCGCCAGCAGCCAAGATGGGGGCAGGGCCGAGACCCAGTACTTC
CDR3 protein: CASSQDGGRAETQYF

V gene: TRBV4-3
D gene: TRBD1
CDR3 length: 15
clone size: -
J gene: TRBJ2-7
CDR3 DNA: TGCGCCAGCAGCCAAGCCAGGGGGACATTGTACGAGCAGTACTTC
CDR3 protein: CASSQARGTLYEQYF

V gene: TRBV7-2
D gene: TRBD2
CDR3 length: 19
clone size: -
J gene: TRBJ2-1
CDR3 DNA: TGTGCCAGCAGCCGCCCGGTCCTAGCGGGGGGTCGAGTACGCAATGAGCAGTTCTTC
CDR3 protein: CASSRPVLAGGRVRNEQFF

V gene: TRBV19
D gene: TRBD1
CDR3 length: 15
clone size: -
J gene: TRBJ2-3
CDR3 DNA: TGTGCCAGTAGTGGGAGGACAGGGGGCACAGATACGCAGTATTTT
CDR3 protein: CASSGRTGGTDTQYF

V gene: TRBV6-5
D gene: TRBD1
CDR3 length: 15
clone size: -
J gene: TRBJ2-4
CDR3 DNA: TGTGCCAGCAGTTACGGAGGGACAGGGGAAGTCATTCAGTACTTC
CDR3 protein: CASSYGGTGEVIQYF

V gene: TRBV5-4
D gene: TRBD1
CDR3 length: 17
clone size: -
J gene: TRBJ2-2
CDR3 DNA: TGTGCCAGCAGCGGAAGTACCTGGACAGGGGGGGTCGGGGAGCTGTTTTTT
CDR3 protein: CASSGSTWTGGVGELFF

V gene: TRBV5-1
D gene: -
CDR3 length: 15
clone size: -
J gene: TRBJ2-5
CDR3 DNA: TGCGCCAGCAGCTCCACCCCCTTAGCGGAAGAGACCCAGTACTTC
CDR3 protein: CASSSTPLAEETQYF

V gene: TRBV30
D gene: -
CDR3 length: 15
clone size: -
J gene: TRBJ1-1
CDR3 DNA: TGTGCCTGGAGTCAGGGTGGGAACATGAACACTGAAGCTTTCTTT
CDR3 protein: CAWSQGGNMNTEAFF

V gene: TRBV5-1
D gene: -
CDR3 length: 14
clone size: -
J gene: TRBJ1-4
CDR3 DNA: TGCGCCAGCAGCTCGTCAGACCGGAGGGAAAAACTGTTTTTT
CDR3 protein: CASSSSDRREKLFF

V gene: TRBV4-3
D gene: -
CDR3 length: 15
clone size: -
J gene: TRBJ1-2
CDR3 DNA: TGCGCCAGCAGCAAGGAGGCAACAGCTAACTATGGCTACACCTTC
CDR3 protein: CASSKEATANYGYTF

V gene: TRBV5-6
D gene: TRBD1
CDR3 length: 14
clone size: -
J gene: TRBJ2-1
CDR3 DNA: TGTGCCAGCAGCTTGGGCAGGGGGCTCGAAGAGCAGTTCTTC
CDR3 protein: CASSLGRGLEEQFF

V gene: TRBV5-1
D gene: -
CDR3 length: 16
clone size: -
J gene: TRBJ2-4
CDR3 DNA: TGCGCCAGCAGCGGGGGGACGAGCAAAGCCAAAAACATTCAGTACTTC
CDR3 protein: CASSGGTSKAKNIQYF

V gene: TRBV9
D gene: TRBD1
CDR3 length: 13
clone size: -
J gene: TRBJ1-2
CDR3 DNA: TGTGCCAGCAGCTCCACCACAGGGGATGGCTACACCTTC
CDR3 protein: CASSSTTGDGYTF

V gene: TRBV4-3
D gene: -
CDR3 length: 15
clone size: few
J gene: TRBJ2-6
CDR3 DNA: TGCGCCAGCAGCCAAGTGAGCTCTGGGGCCAACGTCCTGACTTTC
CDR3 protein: CASSQVSSGANVLTF

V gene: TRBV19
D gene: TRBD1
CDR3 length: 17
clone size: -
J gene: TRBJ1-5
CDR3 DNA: TGTGCCAGTAGTAGTCCGGGACAGGGGTTCTTCAATCAGCCCCAGCATTTT
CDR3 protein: CASSSPGQGFFNQPQHF